This TCR beta chain is drawn from a study of blood T cell repertoires in COVID-19. Study-level background: Material from acute and convalescent COVID-19 was sourced from the United States, Italy and Spain. The analysed material was cDNA or gDNA that came from T cells, B-cell-depleted T cells, or PBMCs.

Adults between roughly 18 and 100 years of age took part from 24 US areas. Shortly before study entry, within 2 weeks, exposed participants had met a COVID-19 case. Germline V gene lookup returns CDR1 SEHNR and CDR2 FQNEAQ (reference sequence). Trimming stripped 1 base from V and 6 bases from J, with 15 bases between. The CDR3 loop spans 15 amino acids. Data came from immunoSEQ multiplex PCR; TCRdb stores just in-frame clones and leaves some out. The sample lists over 200,000 clones, 86% occurring once. The specimen sequenced was PBMCs or T cells enriched from blood (not recorded which). This TCR was recovered from a woman aged 25 to 39 who had been exposed to COVID-19. The rearrangement links TRBV7-9 to TRBJ1-2; tentatively, D is TRBD1 (6 bases). The DNA of the CDR3 is TGTGCCAGCAGCTTAGAGGGGGGGCCAAATCATGGCTACACCTTC. Translated: CASSLEGGPNHGYTF.